This T cell receptor beta chain was sequenced in a study of blood T cell repertoires in COVID-19. The CDR3 is 13 amino acids. Germline V lookup: CDR1 MNHEY, CDR2 SMNVEV (reference sequence). J was trimmed by 3 bases and V by 6 bases; bases with no gene match: 0. This clone was observed a few times. As originally analysed: It was from reference gene primer amplification that nucleated cell counts were estimated. TCRdb's copy holds only in-frame clones and misses some; the assay was immunoSEQ multiplex PCR. D and trimming were read from the DNA, whereas the V and J calls and clone size are those reported in that table. Among roughly 200,000 clones, 84% were seen once, and the ten largest hold approximately 5.1%.

The sample comprised peripheral blood. This clonotype was obtained from a woman aged 70-85 years with active or convalescent COVID-19. This chain connects TRBV27 to TRBJ2-2, with 8 bases matching TRBD1. CDR3 coding DNA: TGTGCCAGCAGGACAGGGGACACCGGGGAGCTGTTTTTT. The encoded protein is CASRTGDTGELFF.